A single sample is the source of the 31 T cell receptor beta chains below, sequenced in a study of CD8+ T cells in alopecia areata. Treatment indicated: oral pan-JAK inhibitor, 5-10 mg twice daily. Obtained from alopecia areata patients were lesional scalp punch biopsies along with peripheral blood. Extracted RNA was reverse transcribed, and the resulting cDNA served as sequencing template. The table came from immunoSEQ multiplex PCR; TCRdb's copy has only in-frame clones and leaves some out. The table records thousands of clones, around 70% of them present only once. The sequencing used skin, collected at week 4, from a patient treated with tofacitinib. The source of these receptors is a human donor with alopecia areata.

This clone came up a few times. This CDR3 is also generated by other DNA sequences in the sample. The chain joins TRBV6-6 to TRBJ2-5; possible D gene TRBD1, 5 bases. This CDR3 is built from 13 residues. Looked up from germline, CDR1 is MNHNY and CDR2 is SVGAGI (reference sequence). V lost 0 bases to trimming and J lost 5 bases, with 7 bases between them. Written as DNA, the CDR3 is TGTGCCAGCAGTTACTCGGGGCGGGAGACCCAGTACTTC. Its translation is CASSYSGRETQYF.

This chain links TRBV30 with TRBJ1-6, with D possibly matching TRBD1 (6 bases). Between the trimmed V and J ends, which lost 6 bases and 0 bases, there was a span of 18 bases. The CDR3 spans 17 residues. Germline-derived CDR1 and CDR2 are GTSNPN and SVGIG (reference sequence). CDR3 DNA: TGTGCCTGTCAAGAAGGGGGATACCTCTCCTATAATTCACCCCTCCACTTT. Translating gives CACQEGGYLSYNSPLHF.

The chain employs TRBV18 and TRBJ1-2, with D possibly TRBD1 on 5 matching bases. Trimming took 2 bases from V and 2 from J, leaving 12 bases between them. Germline-derived CDR1 and CDR2 are KGHSH and LQKENI. The CDR3 has 15 residues. This CDR3 is CASSPVLQGNYGYTF. The DNA for the CDR3 is TGTGCCAGCTCACCAGTCCTCCAGGGAAACTATGGCTACACCTTC.

The gene calls are TRBV25-1 and TRBJ1-4; TRBD1 aligns across 9 bases. CDR1 and CDR2 from the germline V gene are MGHDK and SYGVNS. The CDR3 spans 16 residues. Trimming removed 2 bases from V and 7 bases from J; junction bases left unmatched: 8. This CDR3 is CASSERSGTGFEKLFF. The CDR3 DNA reads as TGTGCCAGCAGTGAAAGATCCGGGACAGGGTTTGAAAAACTGTTTTTT.

The genes are TRBV19 and TRBJ2-3; D not certain. V lost 4 bases, J lost 1 base, and 6 bases lay in between. The germline CDR1 and CDR2 sequences are LNHDA and SQIVND (reference sequence). The CDR3 is 13 residues long. The CDR3, as DNA: TGTGCCAGTAGTAGCACGGGCACAGATACGCAGTATTTT. This codes for CASSSTGTDTQYF. Drawing the rest from reference TRBV19 and TRBJ2-3, the complete variable domain is DGGITQSPKYLFRKEGQNVTLSCEQNLNHDAMYWYRQDPGQGLRLIYYSQIVNDFQKGDIAEGYSVSREKKESFPLTVTSAQKNPTAFYLCASSSTGTDTQYFGPGTRLTVL.

J is TRBJ1-5 and V is TRBV19, with D possibly matching TRBD1 (6 bases). V lost 5 bases, J lost 4 bases, and 9 bases lay in between. The germline CDR1 and CDR2 sequences are LNHDA and SQIVND (reference sequence). The CDR3 spans 13 residues. CDR3 sequence: CASSGQTNQPQHF. As DNA, the CDR3 is TGTGCCAGTAGTGGACAGACGAATCAGCCCCAGCATTTT.

This clone was detected only once. The V gene is TRBV29-1, the J gene TRBJ2-1; D remains ambiguous. Per germline, CDR1 SQVTM and CDR2 ANQGSEA. This CDR3 region has 15 residues. Trimming shortened V by 7 bases and J by 0 bases, and 16 bases separated the two germline ends. The CDR3 DNA reads TGCAGCGCCAAAAGCCCCCTCATCTCCTACAATGAGCAGTTCTTC. Translation: CSAKSPLISYNEQFF.

In this sample, this clone turned up a few times. The rearrangement links TRBV19 to TRBJ2-7; 7 nucleotides align to TRBD2. The CDR3 sequence is 11 residues long. The V and J ends lost 6 bases and 7 bases, in that order; junction bases with no gene match: 3. CDR1 and CDR2 (germline): LNHDA, SQIVND (reference sequence). This chain's CDR3 is CASSPGGEQYF. CDR3 DNA: TGTGCCAGTAGCCCCGGGGGGGAGCAGTACTTC. Using reference TRBV19 and TRBJ2-7 for the parts outside the CDR3, the full variable domain is DGGITQSPKYLFRKEGQNVTLSCEQNLNHDAMYWYRQDPGQGLRLIYYSQIVNDFQKGDIAEGYSVSREKKESFPLTVTSAQKNPTAFYLCASSPGGEQYFGPGTRLTVT.

A single count supports this clone. The V gene is TRBV25-1, the J gene TRBJ1-6; 9 bases map to TRBD1. V trimming: 4 bases; J trimming: 6 bases; junction bases outside the gene matches: 4. The germline V gene has CDR1 MGHDK and CDR2 SYGVNS. The CDR3 contains 15 residues. CDR3 nucleotide sequence: TGTGCCAGCAGTGGATCACAGGGGGCTAATTCACCCCTCCACTTT. It encodes CASSGSQGANSPLHF. Full variable domain (rest looked up from reference TRBV25-1 and TRBJ1-6): EADIYQTPRYLVIGTGKKITLECSQTMGHDKMYWYQQDPGMELHLIHYSYGVNSTEKGDLSSESTVSRIRTEHFPLTLESARPSHTSQYLCASSGSQGANSPLHFGNGTRLTVT.

V and J are TRBV6-1 and TRBJ1-2, with 7 bases lining up with TRBD1. V shed 6 bases and J 2 bases; nucleotides not matched to a gene: 6. The length of the CDR3 is 14 residues. Germline V gene sequence: CDR1 MNHNS, CDR2 SASEGT. The CDR3 nucleotides are TGTGCCAGCAGGGGTAGGGGGCTGAACTATGGCTACACCTTC. Its protein product is CASRGRGLNYGYTF.

This chain links TRBV5-1 with TRBJ1-1; TRBD1 is a possible D gene (6 bases). The V and J ends lost 3 bases and 0 bases respectively, with 15 bases between them. This CDR3 is 16 amino acids long. Looked up from germline, CDR1 is SGHRS and CDR2 is YFSETQ. CDR3 in amino acids: CASSSGTRLLNTEAFF. The CDR3 DNA sequence: TGCGCCAGCAGCTCGGGGACACGGCTTTTGAACACTGAAGCTTTCTTT.

The CDR3 sequence: CASSRTGEGNQPQHF. DNA of the CDR3: TGTGCCAGCAGTCGCACAGGGGAGGGCAATCAGCCCCAGCATTTT. This chain uses TRBV6-5 with TRBJ1-5, with TRBD1 matching over 7 bases. This CDR3 region has 15 residues. After removal of 5 bases from V and 2 bases from J, the junction contained 6 bases not matched to a gene. Germline CDR1 is MNHEY and CDR2 is SVGAGI.

This clone appeared a few times. The chain employs TRBV7-8 and TRBJ2-5; 9 bases fit TRBD2. The DNA matches TRBJ2-7 better at its end, which makes the J call doubtful. There are 14 residues in the CDR3. Per germline, CDR1 SGHVS and CDR2 FQNEAQ. The CDR3 loop is CASSIGGGAYEQYF. As DNA, the CDR3 is TGTGCCAGCAGCATAGGCGGGGGGGCATACGAGCAGTACTTC.

This clone was seen only once. The rearrangement joins TRBV27 to TRBJ2-2; D ambiguous. V lost 3 bases, J lost 2 bases, and 13 bases lay in between. This CDR3 spans 16 amino acids. Per the germline V gene, CDR1 is MNHEY and CDR2 is SMNVEV (reference sequence). The DNA for the CDR3 is TGTGCCAGCAGTTTTTACGCAGGTGGTAACACCGGGGAGCTGTTTTTT. Residues: CASSFYAGGNTGELFF.

The V call is TRBV5-6, the J call TRBJ2-5; 9 bases fit TRBD1. The CDR3 consists of 15 residues. Trimming removed 0 bases from V and 5 bases from J; junction bases left unmatched: 5. Germline-derived CDR1 and CDR2 are SGHDT and YYEEEE. CDR3 protein: CASSLGGTGTETQYF. Here the CDR3 DNA reads TGTGCCAGCAGCTTGGGGGGGACAGGGACGGAGACCCAGTACTTC. The full variable domain, rest sourced from reference TRBV5-6 and TRBJ2-5, is DAGVTQSPTHLIKTRGQQVTLRCSPKSGHDTVSWYQQALGQGPQFIFQYYEEEERQRGNFPDRFSGHQFPNYSSELNVNALLLGDSALYLCASSLGGTGTETQYFGPGTRLLVL.

V and J are TRBV23-1 and TRBJ2-3; TRBD2 agrees at 8 bases. TRBV23-1 falls under the ORF class, with uncertain function. CDR3 size: 14 residues. J lost 3 bases, V lost 8 bases, and 7 bases had no gene match. The CDR3 DNA sequence: TGCGCCAGCCAGGTGGAGCGGGGGACAGATACGCAGTATTTT. Amino acid sequence: CASQVERGTDTQYF.

The rearrangement uses TRBV2 and TRBJ2-1; 7 bases agree with TRBD2. The CDR3 contains 15 residues. Germline V gives CDR1 SNHLY, CDR2 FYNNEI. J lost 4 bases, V lost 4 bases, and 7 bases had no gene match. This CDR3 reads CASSGSGKTYNEQFF. The CDR3 bases are TGTGCCAGCAGTGGGAGCGGGAAAACATACAATGAGCAGTTCTTC.

A few counts support this clone. This chain uses TRBV12-5 with TRBJ1-6; TRBD1 matches 7 bases. V gave up 6 bases and J gave up 7 bases; unmatched junction bases: 6. Germline-derived CDR1 and CDR2 are LGHNT and FRNRAP. The length of the CDR3 is 14 residues. CDR3 sequence reads: CASGPTGLNSPLHF. CDR3 bases: TGTGCTAGTGGACCGACAGGGTTGAATTCACCCCTCCACTTT. The full variable domain, its missing parts supplied by reference TRBV12-5 and TRBJ1-6, is DARVTQTPRHKVTEMGQEVTMRCQPILGHNTVFWYRQTMMQGLELLAYFRNRAPLDDSGMPKDRFSAEMPDATLATLKIQPSEPRDSAVYFCASGPTGLNSPLHFGNGTRLTVT.

The genes are TRBV19 and TRBJ2-3; no reliable D call. The CDR3 has 13 amino acids. V shed 8 bases and J shed 3 bases, with 12 bases lying between them. Germline-derived CDR1 and CDR2 are LNHDA and SQIVND (reference sequence). CDR3 protein: CASQRTETDTQYF. In DNA form, the CDR3 reads TGTGCCAGTCAACGGACGGAGACAGATACGCAGTATTTT.

Concerning this clone: The sample carries other DNA sequences with the same CDR3. This chain connects TRBV6-1 to TRBJ2-3, with TRBD2 matching 14 bases. Germline CDR1 is MNHNS and CDR2 is SASEGT. V trimming: 4 bases; J trimming: 4 bases; junction bases outside the gene matches: 1. The CDR3 loop spans 15 amino acids. CDR3 sequence reads: CASSGLAGGPDTQYF. In nucleotides, the CDR3 is TGTGCCAGCAGTGGACTAGCGGGGGGGCCAGATACGCAGTATTTT.

The chain links TRBV9 to TRBJ2-5, with D perhaps assigned TRBD1 or TRBD2 (5 bases each). The DNA end favors TRBJ2-7, so the J call may be wrong. Germline CDR1 is SGDLS and CDR2 is YYNGEE. The CDR3 contains 14 residues. CDR3 amino acids: CASSVGGTPYEQYF. The CDR3 nucleotides read TGTGCCAGCAGCGTAGGGGGGACCCCCTACGAGCAGTACTTC.

The chain carries TRBV4-3 and TRBJ2-7; TRBD2 aligns across 8 bases. The V gene's germline CDR1 is LGHNA and CDR2 YSLEER. The junction had 8 bases not matched to a gene; V was cut back by 4 bases and J by 0 bases. This CDR3 spans 16 amino acids. In DNA, the CDR3 is TGCGCCAGCAGCCCCGGCTCGGGGGGGTCCTCCTACGAGCAGTACTTC. This encodes CASSPGSGGSSYEQYF.

The V call is TRBV2, the J call TRBJ2-1, with 10 bases that match TRBD2. CDR3 length: 16 amino acids. Germline V gene data show CDR1 as SNHLY and CDR2 as FYNNEI. After removal of 5 bases from V and 4 bases from J, the junction contained 8 bases not matched to a gene. CDR3 sequence: CASSQNSGGFYNEQFF. As DNA, the CDR3 is TGTGCCAGCAGTCAAAATAGCGGGGGGTTTTACAATGAGCAGTTCTTC.

The chain has TRBV5-1 and TRBJ2-7; no clear D gene. CDR1 and CDR2 (germline): SGHRS, YFSETQ. The V and J ends lost 0 bases and 3 bases respectively, with 4 bases between them. CDR3 length: 12 residues. The CDR3 region is CASSLGGYEQYF. DNA for the CDR3: TGCGCCAGCAGCTTGGGTGGCTACGAGCAGTACTTC.

The rearrangement links TRBV6-5 to TRBJ2-3, with 14 bases matching TRBD2. Looked up from germline, CDR1 is MNHEY and CDR2 is SVGAGI. With 4 bases clipped from V and 4 bases from J, the junction kept 4 bases outside the gene matches. CDR3 size: 16 residues. CDR3 DNA: TGTGCCAGCAGTTCCTCGACTAGCGGGGGGGCAGATACGCAGTATTTT. Translating gives CASSSSTSGGADTQYF.

The chain uses TRBV5-6 and TRBJ1-2; possibly TRBD1 for D (5 bases). Germline assignment: CDR1 SGHDT and CDR2 YYEEEE. V dropped 0 bases and J dropped 4 bases, with 10 bases sitting between them. The CDR3 length is 14 residues. The CDR3 sequence is CASSLEGRVYGYTF. The CDR3 DNA is TGTGCCAGCAGCTTGGAGGGCAGGGTCTATGGCTACACCTTC.

V usage is TRBV2 and J usage is TRBJ2-7; weak D call: TRBD2 (5 bases). This CDR3 is 15 amino acids long. CDR1 SNHLY and CDR2 FYNNEI come from the germline V gene. V was clipped by 4 bases and J by 2 bases, with 15 bases between them. Here the CDR3 reads CASSGGTGSAYEQYF. For the CDR3, the DNA is TGTGCCAGCAGTGGAGGAACGGGATCTGCCTACGAGCAGTACTTC.

The chain uses TRBV6-1 and TRBJ2-6; no reliable D call. Germline lookup yields CDR1 MNHNS and CDR2 SASEGT. The CDR3 runs to 14 residues. V was pared by 2 bases and J by 0 bases, with 2 bases between. The CDR3 nucleotides are TGTGCCAGCAGTGAATTCTCTGGGGCCAACGTCCTGACTTTC. It codes for CASSEFSGANVLTF.

The V call is TRBV5-4, the J call TRBJ1-4, with 7 bases matching TRBD1. Germline loops: CDR1 SGHNT, CDR2 YYREEE (reference sequence). The J segment lost 8 bases and the V segment lost 4 bases, leaving 14 bases of the junction unmatched. The CDR3 runs 16 residues. For the CDR3, the DNA is TGTGCCAGCAGCAACCCCGATGGAGGGGGCCGGGAAAAACTGTTTTTT. It encodes CASSNPDGGGREKLFF. The complete variable domain, with remaining parts taken from reference TRBV5-4 and TRBJ1-4, reads ETGVTQSPTHLIKTRGQQVTLRCSSQSGHNTVSWYQQALGQGPQFIFQYYREEENGRGNFPPRFSGLQFPNYSSELNVNALELDDSALYLCASSNPDGGGREKLFFGSGTQLSVL.

CDR3 sequence: CSSGQGPSAFF. The CDR3 DNA sequence: TGCAGCTCCGGACAGGGCCCGTCAGCTTTCTTT. V usage is TRBV29-1 and J usage is TRBJ1-1; TRBD1 matches 8 bases. V was clipped by 8 bases and J by 10 bases; unmatched bases: 9. This CDR3 contains 11 residues. CDR1 and CDR2 from the germline V gene are SQVTM and ANQGSEA.

This clone was counted once. This chain's CDR3 is CASSHYRAGNEQYF. The CDR3 DNA sequence: TGTGCCAGCAGCCACTACAGGGCAGGCAACGAGCAGTACTTC. This sequence joins TRBV11-2 and TRBJ2-7; the D gene is possibly TRBD1 (6 bases). Trimming took 5 bases from V and 5 from J, leaving 16 bases between them. The CDR3 loop spans 14 amino acids. CDR1 SGHAT and CDR2 FQNNGV come from the germline V gene.